A single sample gave rise to the 28 T cell receptor beta chains below, sequenced in a study of cytomegalovirus exposure and HLA in healthy donors (dated by TCRdb to between 2016 and 2019). The library came from the immunoSEQ multiplex PCR assay. As stored in TCRdb, this immuneACCESS dataset retains in-frame rearrangements with V and J assigned. A fraction of the clones does not appear; measured against another copy, unresolved V genes explain less than half of the discrepancy, and the remainder lacks a known reason. Here the sample has 160,000 or so clones; about 85% occur a single time. Jointly, the top ten make up 2% to 2.5% of the sample. The sequencing input was PBMCs. All receptors derive from a man aged 25 to 45 in good health and CMV-seropositive.

The chain combines TRBV30 with TRBJ1-5, with D possibly matching TRBD1 (6 bases). The CDR3 consists of 17 residues. CDR1 and CDR2 from the germline V gene are GTSNPN and SVGIG (reference sequence). The germline V and J ends were trimmed by 4 bases and 7 bases, with 26 bases remaining between them. In nucleotides, the CDR3 is TGTGCCTGGAATCACGGACAGTTAGCAATAGGTTCCCAGCCCCAGCATTTT. Encoded protein: CAWNHGQLAIGSQPQHF.

The sample holds a few counts of this clone. V gene TRBV6-6 combines with J gene TRBJ1-6, with D tentatively TRBD1 (6 bases). Between the trimmed V and J ends, which lost 5 bases and 10 bases, there was a span of 12 bases. Germline loops: CDR1 MNHNY, CDR2 SVGAGI (reference sequence). The CDR3 spans 13 residues. The CDR3 nucleotides read TGTGCCAGCAGTCCACAGGGAAGCTCACCCCTCCACTTT. Translation: CASSPQGSSPLHF.

This clone was recorded once. The chain uses TRBV6-6 and TRBJ1-5; D is unclear. The germline gives CDR1 MNHNY, CDR2 SVGAGI (reference sequence). The CDR3 is 15 amino acids. The V end lost 6 bases, the J end lost 4 bases, and 16 bases lay between the germline ends. CDR3 residues: CASRPGWQSNQPQHF. The CDR3 region has the DNA TGTGCCAGCAGGCCTGGTTGGCAGTCTAATCAGCCCCAGCATTTT.

The genes are TRBV5-8 and TRBJ2-7; 7 bases fit TRBD1. Trimming cost V 3 bases and J 0 bases; bases outside gene matches: 0. CDR3 size: 13 residues. CDR1 is SGHTS and CDR2 is YDEGEE in the germline V gene. CDR3: CASSWDSSYEQYF. The DNA of the CDR3 is TGTGCCAGCAGCTGGGACAGCTCCTACGAGCAGTACTTC.

This sequence joins TRBV10-3 and TRBJ1-1; no definite D call. Trimming stripped 2 bases from V and 1 base from J, with 5 bases between. The CDR3 consists of 13 residues. Per germline, CDR1 ENHRY and CDR2 SYGVKD. DNA for the CDR3: TGTGCCATCAGTGAGATAGCGAACACTGAAGCTTTCTTT. Its protein is CAISEIANTEAFF.

CDR3 sequence reads: CASSLQGAVRAGELFF. CDR3 nucleotides: TGTGCCAGCAGTTTACAGGGGGCTGTTCGGGCCGGGGAGCTGTTTTTT. The genes are TRBV6-5 and TRBJ2-2; 9 bases fit TRBD1. The CDR3 is 16 residues long. V dropped 4 bases and J dropped 6; count of bases not matched to a gene: 9. CDR1 and CDR2 (germline): MNHEY, SVGAGI.

The V and J genes are TRBV5-3 and TRBJ2-5; possibly TRBD2 for D (6 bases). TRBV5-3 is sorted into the ORF group, with uncertain function. Trimming took 7 bases from V and 5 from J, leaving 15 bases between them. This CDR3 has 13 amino acids. The CDR3 region is CARVHGGKETQYF. The CDR3 DNA sequence: TGTGCCAGAGTCCATGGGGGGAAGGAGACCCAGTACTTC.

The CDR3 sequence: CASSLLQGATEAFF. As DNA, the CDR3 is TGTGCCAGCAGCTTATTACAGGGGGCAACTGAAGCTTTCTTT. This chain uses TRBV7-9 with TRBJ1-1; 9 bases fit TRBD1. The CDR3 covers 14 residues. V shed 2 bases, J shed 5 bases, and the junction held 3 bases outside the gene matches. Germline assignment: CDR1 SEHNR and CDR2 FQNEAQ (reference sequence). The full variable domain, its missing parts supplied by reference TRBV7-9 and TRBJ1-1, is DTGVSQNPRHKITKRGQNVTFRCDPISEHNRLYWYRQTLGQGPEFLTYFQNEAQLEKSRLLSDRFSAERPKGSFSTLEIQRTEQGDSAMYLCASSLLQGATEAFFGQGTRLTVV.

V usage is TRBV11-2 and J usage is TRBJ2-1, with D perhaps TRBD1 (5 bases). Germline lookup yields CDR1 SGHAT and CDR2 FQNNGV. Trimming removed 1 base from V and 4 bases from J, with 11 bases in between. This CDR3 is 15 amino acids long. As DNA, the CDR3 is TGTGCCAGCAGCTTAGTAGTTCAGGGATACAATGAGCAGTTCTTC. Amino acids: CASSLVVQGYNEQFF. Filled out from reference TRBV11-2 and TRBJ2-1, the complete variable domain reads EAGVAQSPRYKIIEKRQSVAFWCNPISGHATLYWYQQILGQGPKLLIQFQNNGVVDDSQLPKDRFSAERLKGVDSTLKIQPAKLEDSAVYLCASSLVVQGYNEQFFGPGTRLTVL.

This clone was observed once. The chain links TRBV19 to TRBJ1-1; TRBD1 matches 8 bases. The V gene end was trimmed by 0 bases and the J gene end by 10 bases; junction bases not matched to a gene: 13. The CDR3 has 16 residues. In germline, CDR1 is LNHDA, CDR2 SQIVND (reference sequence). The CDR3 bases are TGTGCCAGTAGTATAGAGGGGACAGGAACTAAGAGGTTAGCTTTCTTT. This codes for CASSIEGTGTKRLAFF. Full variable domain (remainder filled in from reference TRBV19 and TRBJ1-1): DGGITQSPKYLFRKEGQNVTLSCEQNLNHDAMYWYRQDPGQGLRLIYYSQIVNDFQKGDIAEGYSVSREKKESFPLTVTSAQKNPTAFYLCASSIEGTGTKRLAFFGQGTRLTVV.

V usage is TRBV19 and J usage is TRBJ1-1; D call uncertain. The CDR3 sequence is 18 residues long. V was pared by 8 bases and J by 1 base, with 26 bases between. Germline V lookup: CDR1 LNHDA, CDR2 SQIVND (reference sequence). CDR3 loop: CASDLGVSLSGSNTEAFF. The CDR3 DNA is TGTGCCAGTGATTTGGGTGTTAGTTTGTCCGGGTCGAACACTGAAGCTTTCTTT.

The chain is built from TRBV7-2 and TRBJ2-5; maybe TRBD1 (6 bases). Per the germline V gene, CDR1 is SGHTA and CDR2 is FQGNSA. Trimming removed 2 bases from V and 1 base from J, with 17 bases in between. The CDR3 totals 17 residues. CDR3 nucleotide sequence: TGTGCCAGCAGCTTATGGAAACAGCCCAGGGGCCAAGAGACCCAGTACTTC. It is translated as CASSLWKQPRGQETQYF.

J is TRBJ2-7 and V is TRBV4-1; TRBD1 matches 7 bases. With 0 bases clipped from V and 5 bases from J, the junction kept 10 bases outside the gene matches. Germline CDR1 MGHRA, CDR2 YSYEKL. The CDR3 is 16 amino acids. The CDR3 loop is CASSQERLGQAHEQYF. For the CDR3, the DNA is TGCGCCAGCAGCCAAGAAAGGTTAGGACAGGCCCACGAGCAGTACTTC.

V usage is TRBV5-8 and J usage is TRBJ2-2; 11 bases agree with TRBD2. J was trimmed by 7 bases and V by 0 bases; bases with no gene match: 2. Germline CDR1 reads SGHTS; CDR2 reads YDEGEE. The CDR3 spans 15 residues. The CDR3 DNA reads as TGTGCCAGCAGCTTGGGACTAGCGGGGTACGGGGAGCTGTTTTTT. Translating gives CASSLGLAGYGELFF.

This rearrangement joins TRBV12-5 to TRBJ1-4; the match to TRBD1 covers 7 bases. The CDR3 is 19 amino acids. CDR1 and CDR2 (germline): LGHNT, FRNRAP. J was trimmed by 3 bases and V by 1 base; bases with no gene match: 14. CDR3 in amino acids: CASGLARDRLISANEKLFF. As DNA, the CDR3 is TGTGCTAGTGGTTTGGCCCGGGACAGATTAATATCCGCTAATGAAAAACTGTTTTTT.

The chain recombines TRBV2 with TRBJ2-7; 10 bases match TRBD2. Trimming at V came to 1 base and at J to 6 bases, leaving 3 bases not matched to a gene. Per the germline V gene, CDR1 is SNHLY and CDR2 is FYNNEI. The CDR3 totals 14 residues. The CDR3 bases are TGTGCCAGCAGTGAAGTGGGACTAGCGACCGAGCAGTACTTC. Its protein is CASSEVGLATEQYF.

This clone showed up just once. This chain links TRBV6-5 with TRBJ1-2; no clear D. V was pared by 8 bases and J by 2 bases, with 18 bases between. Germline V CDR1 and CDR2: MNHEY, SVGAGI. The CDR3 totals 15 residues. CDR3 region: CASGETTLANYGYTF. The CDR3 coding sequence is TGTGCCAGCGGAGAGACCACACTGGCGAACTATGGCTACACCTTC.

The CDR3 bases are TGTGCCAGCAGCTTAGCTACCCCCACAGCGGCGCAGTATTTT. This translates into CASSLATPTAAQYF. The chain has TRBV7-9 and TRBJ2-3, with D possibly being TRBD2 (5 bases). The CDR3 sequence is 14 residues long. Deletions cut 0 bases from V and 10 bases from J, with 14 bases between. Germline CDR1 is SEHNR and CDR2 is FQNEAQ (reference sequence).

The chain combines TRBV2 with TRBJ1-5; TRBD1 matches at 8 bases. This CDR3 comprises 13 residues. Germline values: CDR1 SNHLY, CDR2 FYNNEI. Trimming at V came to 6 bases and at J to 5 bases, leaving 3 bases not matched to a gene. The CDR3 loop is CASRDRVDQPQHF. The CDR3 region has the DNA TGTGCCAGCAGGGACAGGGTGGATCAGCCCCAGCATTTT.

The chain recombines TRBV6-6 with TRBJ1-5; 10 bases fit TRBD1. Trimming at V came to 6 bases and at J to 7 bases, leaving 6 bases not matched to a gene. In germline, CDR1 is MNHNY, CDR2 SVGAGI (reference sequence). The CDR3 has 14 residues. For the CDR3, the DNA is TGTGCCAGCAGCTCGGGACAGGGGCTCCAGCCCCAGCATTTT. Its protein product is CASSSGQGLQPQHF.

V usage is TRBV4-3 and J usage is TRBJ1-2, with 7 positions matching TRBD1. The CDR3 length is 15 residues. In germline, CDR1 is LGHNA, CDR2 YSLEER. Unmatched junction bases numbered 8, after V lost 4 bases and J lost 3 bases. The CDR3 DNA sequence: TGCGCCAGCAGCCCAGAGACAGGGACTCACTATGGCTACACCTTC. Translated: CASSPETGTHYGYTF.

This clone has only a few counts. The chain recombines TRBV4-1 with TRBJ1-4, with TRBD1 matching 7 bases. The germline V gene encodes CDR1 MGHRA and CDR2 YSYEKL. The CDR3 has 16 amino acids. The junction had 13 bases not matched to a gene; V was cut back by 4 bases and J by 8 bases. The CDR3 protein is CASSPWAGQAGEKLFF. The CDR3 region has the DNA TGCGCCAGCAGCCCCTGGGCCGGACAGGCTGGCGAAAAACTGTTTTTT.

The J gene is TRBJ2-5, the V gene TRBV5-1; 8 nucleotides line up with TRBD2. J gave up 10 bases and V 0 bases, and 5 bases lay outside the gene matches. The germline CDR1 and CDR2 sequences are SGHRS and YFSETQ. The CDR3 sequence is 13 residues long. For the CDR3, the DNA is TGCGCCAGCAGCTTGGCCCGGGGGGGCGGCCAGTACTTC. Its protein is CASSLARGGGQYF.

The chain couples TRBV4-3 to TRBJ1-3; D call uncertain. From germline, CDR1 is LGHNA and CDR2 YSLEER. The CDR3 spans 16 residues. V shed 0 bases and J shed 0 bases, with 9 bases lying between them. CDR3: CASSQDREASGNTIYF. The CDR3 DNA sequence: TGCGCCAGCAGCCAAGATCGCGAAGCCTCTGGAAACACCATATATTTT.

The gene calls are TRBV5-3 and TRBJ2-2; weak D call: TRBD2 (7 bases). TRBV5-3 is reported as an ORF; its role is uncertain. Deletions cut 4 bases from V and 3 bases from J, with 16 bases between. The CDR3 contains 16 residues. The CDR3 region is CARSRWGGLDTGELFF. CDR3 nucleotide sequence: TGTGCCAGAAGCCGCTGGGGGGGCCTCGACACCGGGGAGCTGTTTTTT.

V and J are TRBV9 and TRBJ2-5; 10 bases line up with TRBD2. The trim removed 2 bases at V and 5 bases at J, leaving 12 bases unmatched. Germline lookup yields CDR1 SGDLS and CDR2 YYNGEE. The CDR3 spans 17 residues. The CDR3 nucleotides are TGTGCCAGCAGCGTGGGGAGCGGGGGGGGGATTTTGGAGACCCAGTACTTC. It codes for CASSVGSGGGILETQYF.

The V call is TRBV5-3, the J call TRBJ1-5; TRBD1 might be the D (5 bases). TRBV5-3 has ORF status, its function being uncertain. This CDR3 has 15 residues. V was cut by 4 bases and J by 0 bases, with 11 bases left in between. CDR3 sequence reads: CARSMQGVSNQPQHF. The CDR3 nucleotides are TGTGCCAGAAGCATGCAGGGCGTTAGCAATCAGCCCCAGCATTTT.

V usage is TRBV5-4 and J usage is TRBJ1-5; D not certain. Per germline, CDR1 SGHNT and CDR2 YYREEE (reference sequence). The CDR3 is made up of 15 amino acids. The ends were cut back, 7 bases at V and 2 bases at J, with 16 bases in the middle. The CDR3 protein is CASPSGLGGNQPQHF. CDR3 sequence (DNA): TGTGCCAGCCCTAGCGGCCTTGGTGGCAATCAGCCCCAGCATTTT. Drawing the rest from reference TRBV5-4 and TRBJ1-5, the complete variable domain is ETGVTQSPTHLIKTRGQQVTLRCSSQSGHNTVSWYQQALGQGPQFIFQYYREEENGRGNFPPRFSGLQFPNYSSELNVNALELDDSALYLCASPSGLGGNQPQHFGDGTRLSIL.